The 12 T cell receptor beta chains below were found in one sample sequenced in a study of blood T cell repertoires in COVID-19 (dated by TCRdb to 2020 to 2022). The library was built by means of the immunoSEQ multiplex PCR assay. The clones in this table, taken by TCRdb from immuneACCESS, are in-frame only. Not every clone is retained; where verified, under half of the shortfall comes from an unresolved V gene, and the cause of the rest is unknown. The sample yields roughly 170,000 clones; around four fifths were counted once. Of the sample, around 4.3% is held by the ten largest clones. The sequenced sample was PBMCs or T cells enriched from blood (not recorded which). These TCRs come from a woman aged 50 to 65 who had recovered from COVID-19.

The sample holds one count of this clone. The chain combines TRBV7-2 with TRBJ1-6, with D perhaps TRBD1 (5 bases). V shed 5 bases and J shed 10 bases, with 18 bases lying between them. Germline V gene sequence: CDR1 SGHTA, CDR2 FQGNSA. The length of the CDR3 is 15 residues. This CDR3 is CASSLIWTMGSPLHF. In DNA form, the CDR3 reads TGTGCCAGCAGCCTCATCTGGACAATGGGATCACCCCTCCACTTT.

CDR3 amino acids: CASSFGSGETQYF. CDR3 DNA sequence: TGCGCCAGCAGCTTTGGCTCCGGGGAGACCCAGTACTTC. This sequence joins TRBV5-1 and TRBJ2-5, with D unresolved. This CDR3 comprises 13 residues. V was trimmed by 2 bases and J by 5 bases, leaving 10 bases between them. Germline-derived CDR1 and CDR2 are SGHRS and YFSETQ.

V usage is TRBV14 and J usage is TRBJ1-4, with TRBD1 identical over 10 bases. Per the germline V gene, CDR1 is SGHDN and CDR2 is FVKESK. The J segment lost 0 bases and the V segment lost 4 bases, leaving 14 bases of the junction unmatched. The CDR3 spans 20 residues. Here the CDR3 reads CASSPLFRTGGDATNEKLFF. The CDR3 DNA follows: TGTGCCAGCAGCCCCCTATTTCGGACAGGGGGTGATGCAACTAATGAAAAACTGTTTTTT. Full variable domain (remainder filled in from reference TRBV14 and TRBJ1-4): EAGVTQFPSHSVIEKGQTVTLRCDPISGHDNLYWYRRVMGKEIKFLLHFVKESKQDESGMPNNRFLAERTGGTYSTLKVQPAELEDSGVYFCASSPLFRTGGDATNEKLFFGSGTQLSVL.

This chain links TRBV9 with TRBJ2-2; TRBD2 matches at 15 bases. The CDR3 is made up of 20 amino acids. CDR1 is SGDLS and CDR2 is YYNGEE in the germline V gene. The V and J ends lost 4 bases and 2 bases, in that order; junction bases with no gene match: 12. The CDR3 DNA is TGTGCCAGCAGCATACCCGGGACTAGCGGGAGGCAGGGAAACACCGGGGAGCTGTTTTTT. Its protein product is CASSIPGTSGRQGNTGELFF.

V and J are TRBV14 and TRBJ2-5, with 7 bases identical to TRBD2. V gave up 6 bases and J gave up 5 bases; unmatched junction bases: 12. This CDR3 is 15 amino acids long. The V gene's germline CDR1 is SGHDN and CDR2 FVKESK. This chain's CDR3 is CASRQTGRPGETQYF. The CDR3 DNA reads TGTGCCAGCAGACAGACCGGGAGGCCAGGGGAGACCCAGTACTTC.

The rearrangement joins TRBV20-1 to TRBJ1-4; weak D call: TRBD1 (6 bases). Germline assignment: CDR1 DFQATT and CDR2 SNEGSKA (reference sequence). With 3 bases removed from V and 10 bases from J, the gap between germline ends came to 12 bases. The CDR3 totals 12 residues. DNA of the CDR3: TGCAGTGCTAGTACACAGGGCGGAAAACTGTTTTTT. Its translation is CSASTQGGKLFF.

This chain joins TRBV27 and TRBJ1-2; D might be TRBD1 (6 bases). There are 14 residues in the CDR3. V lost 6 bases and J 4 bases, leaving 15 bases between the germline ends. From germline, CDR1 is MNHEY and CDR2 SMNVEV (reference sequence). The CDR3 is CASSLRGITYGYTF. The DNA for the CDR3 is TGTGCCAGCAGCCTCAGGGGAATTACCTATGGCTACACCTTC.

The chain links TRBV18 to TRBJ2-2, with TRBD2 matching over 9 bases. In germline, CDR1 is KGHSH, CDR2 LQKENI. CDR3 length equals 15 residues. V was clipped by 0 bases and J by 6 bases; unmatched bases: 2. The CDR3 bases are TGTGCCAGCTCACCACCTAGCGGGGGCGCCGGGGAGCTGTTTTTT. Amino acid sequence: CASSPPSGGAGELFF.

This rearrangement joins TRBV11-2 to TRBJ1-5; D is undetermined. Trimming took off 1 base at V and 6 bases at J, with 4 bases between the two ends. The length of the CDR3 is 12 residues. CDR1 is SGHAT and CDR2 is FQNNGV in the germline V gene. CDR3 DNA: TGTGCCAGCAGCTTAGGAGGTCAGCCCCAGCATTTT. Its translation: CASSLGGQPQHF.

The J gene is TRBJ1-5, the V gene TRBV9; a possible D gene is TRBD1 (6 bases). V gave up 4 bases and J gave up 5 bases, with 13 bases separating them. The germline V gene encodes CDR1 SGDLS and CDR2 YYNGEE. This CDR3 comprises 14 residues. CDR3 protein: CASSSPGAYQPQHF. CDR3 nucleotides: TGTGCCAGCAGCTCTCCAGGGGCATATCAGCCCCAGCATTTT.

The V call is TRBV6-5, the J call TRBJ1-4; D is uncertain. The CDR3 is made up of 13 amino acids. V shed 2 bases and J shed 10 bases, with 11 bases lying between them. CDR1 is MNHEY and CDR2 is SVGAGI in the germline V gene. The CDR3 protein is CASSYGAPGKLFF. DNA of the CDR3: TGTGCCAGCAGTTACGGCGCACCGGGAAAACTGTTTTTT.

The chain recombines TRBV7-9 with TRBJ2-3; D possibly corresponds to TRBD1 (6 bases). The CDR3 spans 11 residues. Trimming cost V 10 bases and J 6 bases, with 11 bases left between them. The germline V gene encodes CDR1 SEHNR and CDR2 FQNEAQ (reference sequence). This CDR3 reads CATRGSDTQYF. CDR3 in DNA: TGTGCCACAAGGGGGTCCGATACGCAGTATTTT.